The rows below give T cell receptor beta chains drawn from one sample of a study of blood T cells in healthy people across ages. TCRdb itself ran the 5' RACE reads through MiXCR, one entry per CDR3 protein. The repertoire has around 1,600,000 distinct CDR3 sequences, 35% to 45% of them found once; the top ten carry 4%. Sequencing was done on a sample of blood. Receptors originate from a woman in her late teens or twenties in good health. Both conserved end residues are part of each CDR3. A D gene is named only where the DNA matches it firmly. Rows may omit the clone size; those that give it use once, few, many or a size class.

j_gene: TRBJ2-7; abundance: .; v_gene: TRBV23-1; d_gene: .; CDR3aa: CASKSDSYEQYF; CDR3nt: TGCGCCAGCAAATCAGACTCCTACGAGCAGTACTTC
j_gene: TRBJ2-1; abundance: .; v_gene: TRBV7-2; d_gene: TRBD2; CDR3aa: CASSFVAGGGNEQFF; CDR3nt: TGTGCCAGCAGCTTTGTTGCGGGAGGTGGCAATGAGCAGTTCTTC
j_gene: TRBJ2-7; abundance: .; v_gene: TRBV2; d_gene: .; CDR3aa: CASKTDSYEQYF; CDR3nt: TGTGCCAGCAAAACAGACTCCTACGAGCAGTACTTC
j_gene: TRBJ2-7; abundance: .; v_gene: TRBV20-1; d_gene: .; CDR3aa: CSAEDRDSYSYNEQYF; CDR3nt: TGCAGTGCAGAAGATCGGGACTCCTATTCCTACAATGAGCAGTACTTC
j_gene: TRBJ1-5; abundance: once; v_gene: TRBV11-2; d_gene: .; CDR3aa: CASSIGYSNQPQHF; CDR3nt: TGTGCCAGCAGCATCGGGTATAGCAATCAGCCCCAGCATTTT
j_gene: TRBJ2-1; abundance: .; v_gene: TRBV4-3; d_gene: .; CDR3aa: CASSQVSAPYNEQFF; CDR3nt: TGCGCCAGCAGCCAAGTTAGCGCCCCCTACAATGAGCAGTTCTTC
j_gene: TRBJ1-4; abundance: few; v_gene: TRBV12-3/TRBV12-4; d_gene: TRBD1; CDR3aa: CASCSTGINEKLFF; CDR3nt: TGTGCCAGCTGCTCGACAGGGATTAATGAAAAACTGTTTTTT
j_gene: TRBJ1-4; abundance: .; v_gene: TRBV5-8; d_gene: TRBD1; CDR3aa: CASSLDLGTATNEKLFF; CDR3nt: TGTGCCAGCAGCTTGGACTTAGGGACAGCAACTAATGAAAAACTGTTTTTT
j_gene: TRBJ2-7; abundance: .; v_gene: TRBV9; d_gene: .; CDR3aa: CASSVEERGRSYEQYF; CDR3nt: TGTGCCAGCAGCGTAGAGGAGCGCGGTAGGTCCTACGAGCAGTACTTC
j_gene: TRBJ2-5; abundance: .; v_gene: TRBV20-1; d_gene: .; CDR3aa: CSAKGASRQETQYF; CDR3nt: TGCAGTGCTAAAGGGGCTTCCCGACAAGAGACCCAGTACTTC
j_gene: TRBJ2-4; abundance: .; v_gene: TRBV4-1; d_gene: TRBD2; CDR3aa: CASSQDRGSRNIQYF; CDR3nt: TGCGCCAGCAGCCAAGACCGCGGGAGTAGAAACATTCAGTACTTC
j_gene: TRBJ2-2; abundance: few; v_gene: TRBV12-5; d_gene: .; CDR3aa: CASGLGSGELFF; CDR3nt: TGTGCTAGTGGCCTCGGGTCCGGGGAGCTGTTTTTT
j_gene: TRBJ1-2; abundance: .; v_gene: TRBV7-9; d_gene: TRBD1; CDR3aa: CASSSGQGRSYTF; CDR3nt: TGTGCCAGCAGCTCCGGACAGGGGAGAAGCTACACCTTC
j_gene: TRBJ2-4; abundance: many; v_gene: TRBV12-3/TRBV12-4; d_gene: .; CDR3aa: CASSLAPNLQYF; CDR3nt: TGTGCCAGCAGTTTAGCGCCTAATCTTCAGTACTTC
j_gene: TRBJ1-1; abundance: few; v_gene: TRBV20-1; d_gene: .; CDR3aa: CSARPRDKVYTEAFF; CDR3nt: TGCAGTGCTAGACCCCGGGACAAAGTGTACACTGAAGCTTTCTTT
j_gene: TRBJ2-1; abundance: few; v_gene: TRBV12-3/TRBV12-4; d_gene: TRBD2; CDR3aa: CASSLERGNYNEQFF; CDR3nt: TGTGCCAGCAGTTTGGAGCGGGGAAACTACAATGAGCAGTTCTTC
j_gene: TRBJ2-1; abundance: .; v_gene: TRBV27; d_gene: TRBD1; CDR3aa: CASSPWTGDQFF; CDR3nt: TGTGCCAGCAGTCCCTGGACAGGGGACCAGTTCTTC
j_gene: TRBJ2-3; abundance: .; v_gene: TRBV7-9; d_gene: .; CDR3aa: CASSLGGVPDTQYF; CDR3nt: TGTGCCAGCAGCTTAGGGGGGGTTCCCGATACGCAGTATTTT
j_gene: TRBJ2-3; abundance: .; v_gene: TRBV7-2; d_gene: TRBD2; CDR3aa: CASGTSGGTQYF; CDR3nt: TGTGCCAGCGGGACTAGCGGGGGGACGCAGTATTTT
j_gene: TRBJ2-1; abundance: .; v_gene: TRBV6-2/TRBV6-3; d_gene: TRBD2; CDR3aa: CASSHGALSGGDNEQFF; CDR3nt: TGTGCCAGCAGTCACGGTGCACTAAGCGGGGGGGACAATGAGCAGTTCTTC
j_gene: TRBJ1-2; abundance: few; v_gene: TRBV7-6; d_gene: .; CDR3aa: CASSSDGTIANYGYTF; CDR3nt: TGTGCCAGCAGCTCGGACGGAACCATCGCTAACTATGGCTACACCTTC
j_gene: TRBJ2-7; abundance: once; v_gene: TRBV4-3; d_gene: TRBD2; CDR3aa: CASSRSLSGVLYNEQYF; CDR3nt: TGCGCCAGCAGCCGAAGCCTTAGCGGGGTCCTGTACAATGAGCAGTACTTC
j_gene: TRBJ1-2; abundance: .; v_gene: TRBV3-1; d_gene: .; CDR3aa: CASSQDPNFYGYTF; CDR3nt: TGTGCCAGCAGCCAAGACCCGAACTTCTATGGCTACACCTTC
j_gene: TRBJ2-1; abundance: .; v_gene: TRBV4-1; d_gene: .; CDR3aa: CASSQDPTTEDEQFF; CDR3nt: TGCGCCAGCAGCCAAGACCCGACCACCGAGGATGAGCAGTTCTTC
j_gene: TRBJ1-2; abundance: .; v_gene: TRBV15; d_gene: .; CDR3aa: CATSRGPQGWGYTF; CDR3nt: TGTGCCACCAGCAGAGGACCACAGGGCTGGGGCTACACCTTC
j_gene: TRBJ2-1; abundance: few; v_gene: TRBV5-5; d_gene: .; CDR3aa: CASSLVDSSYNEQFF; CDR3nt: TGTGCCAGCAGCTTGGTGGATAGCTCCTACAATGAGCAGTTCTTC
j_gene: TRBJ2-7; abundance: few; v_gene: TRBV27; d_gene: .; CDR3aa: CASSTQGSYEQYF; CDR3nt: TGTGCCAGCAGTACACAGGGTAGTTACGAGCAGTACTTC
j_gene: TRBJ2-7; abundance: .; v_gene: TRBV30; d_gene: .; CDR3aa: CAWSPQVYEQYF; CDR3nt: TGTGCCTGGAGTCCTCAGGTTTACGAGCAGTACTTC
j_gene: TRBJ1-2; abundance: .; v_gene: TRBV4-3; d_gene: .; CDR3aa: CASSQVRATGGGYTF; CDR3nt: TGCGCCAGCAGCCAAGTTAGGGCCACCGGAGGTGGCTACACCTTC
j_gene: TRBJ1-2; abundance: .; v_gene: TRBV4-3; d_gene: .; CDR3aa: CASSQGPGSGYGYTF; CDR3nt: TGCGCCAGCAGCCAAGGCCCGGGGAGCGGCTATGGCTACACCTTC
j_gene: TRBJ1-5; abundance: .; v_gene: TRBV7-3; d_gene: TRBD1; CDR3aa: CASSLKLTGQEYGNQPQHF; CDR3nt: TGTGCCAGCAGCTTAAAATTGACGGGACAGGAGTATGGCAATCAGCCCCAGCATTTT
j_gene: TRBJ2-3; abundance: .; v_gene: TRBV4-3; d_gene: .; CDR3aa: CASSQDPLSTQYF; CDR3nt: TGCGCCAGCAGCCAAGATCCGCTTAGTACACAGTATTTT
j_gene: TRBJ1-1; abundance: .; v_gene: TRBV2; d_gene: .; CDR3aa: CADFRGVNTEAFF; CDR3nt: TGTGCCGATTTTCGCGGAGTTAACACTGAAGCTTTCTTT
j_gene: TRBJ2-1; abundance: .; v_gene: TRBV6-5; d_gene: .; CDR3aa: CASSYVQGFGCEQFF; CDR3nt: TGTGCCAGCAGTTATGTCCAGGGGTTTGGCTGTGAGCAGTTCTTC
j_gene: TRBJ2-1; abundance: .; v_gene: TRBV7-9; d_gene: TRBD2; CDR3aa: CASSLIAGTYNEQFF; CDR3nt: TGTGCCAGCAGCTTAATAGCGGGAACCTACAATGAGCAGTTCTTC
j_gene: TRBJ2-1; abundance: .; v_gene: TRBV28; d_gene: TRBD1; CDR3aa: CASRQTGVHNEQFF; CDR3nt: TGTGCCAGCAGGCAGACAGGGGTCCACAATGAGCAGTTCTTC
j_gene: TRBJ2-1; abundance: .; v_gene: TRBV12-3/TRBV12-4; d_gene: .; CDR3aa: CASSSVVGVYNEQFF; CDR3nt: TGTGCCAGCAGCTCTGTGGTGGGGGTCTACAATGAGCAGTTCTTC
j_gene: TRBJ2-1; abundance: .; v_gene: TRBV6-2/TRBV6-3; d_gene: .; CDR3aa: CASSARVSPRNEQFF; CDR3nt: TGTGCCAGCAGTGCTCGGGTCAGCCCGAGGAATGAGCAGTTCTTC
j_gene: TRBJ2-3; abundance: few; v_gene: TRBV9; d_gene: .; CDR3aa: CASSVGGWSTDTQYF; CDR3nt: TGTGCCAGCAGCGTAGGGGGTTGGAGCACAGATACGCAGTATTTT
j_gene: TRBJ1-5; abundance: .; v_gene: TRBV15; d_gene: TRBD1; CDR3aa: CATSRDLRTGDQPQHF; CDR3nt: TGTGCCACCAGCAGAGATCTTAGGACAGGGGATCAGCCCCAGCATTTT
j_gene: TRBJ1-2; abundance: few; v_gene: TRBV29-1; d_gene: .; CDR3aa: CSVEVWATGANYGYTF; CDR3nt: TGCAGCGTTGAAGTTTGGGCGACAGGAGCTAACTATGGCTACACCTTC
j_gene: TRBJ2-7; abundance: .; v_gene: TRBV29-1; d_gene: .; CDR3aa: CSVDSRMTGNYEQYF; CDR3nt: TGCAGCGTTGACTCCCGTATGACAGGCAATTACGAGCAGTACTTC
j_gene: TRBJ2-1; abundance: few; v_gene: TRBV18; d_gene: TRBD2; CDR3aa: CASSETLAGWNNEQFF; CDR3nt: TGTGCCAGCTCAGAAACACTAGCGGGGTGGAACAATGAGCAGTTCTTC
j_gene: TRBJ1-6; abundance: .; v_gene: TRBV30; d_gene: .; CDR3aa: CAWSGLGISPLHF; CDR3nt: TGTGCCTGGAGTGGGCTGGGCATTTCGCCCCTCCACTTT
j_gene: TRBJ1-2; abundance: few; v_gene: TRBV6-5; d_gene: .; CDR3aa: CASRHRGGYGYTF; CDR3nt: TGTGCCAGCAGGCACCGGGGAGGGTATGGCTACACCTTC
j_gene: TRBJ2-5; abundance: few; v_gene: TRBV24-1; d_gene: .; CDR3aa: CATRTGYETQYF; CDR3nt: TGTGCCACCAGGACAGGTTACGAGACCCAGTACTTC
j_gene: TRBJ2-1; abundance: .; v_gene: TRBV11-2; d_gene: .; CDR3aa: CASSLVSGGQTYNEQFF; CDR3nt: TGTGCCAGCAGCTTAGTATCAGGGGGGCAAACCTACAATGAGCAGTTCTTC
j_gene: TRBJ2-3; abundance: .; v_gene: TRBV7-9; d_gene: .; CDR3aa: CASSFFLEAQYF; CDR3nt: TGTGCCAGCAGCTTTTTCCTGGAGGCGCAGTATTTT
j_gene: TRBJ2-5; abundance: .; v_gene: TRBV6-1; d_gene: .; CDR3aa: CASSEAWVRETQYF; CDR3nt: TGTGCCAGCAGTGAAGCGTGGGTCCGGGAGACCCAGTACTTC
j_gene: TRBJ2-7; abundance: many; v_gene: TRBV27; d_gene: TRBD1; CDR3aa: CASSYTGGYEQYF; CDR3nt: TGTGCCAGCAGTTATACAGGGGGGTACGAGCAGTACTTC
j_gene: TRBJ2-7; abundance: .; v_gene: TRBV5-1; d_gene: TRBD2; CDR3aa: CASSFPGTSGSLYNEQYF; CDR3nt: TGCGCCAGCAGCTTCCCCGGGACTAGCGGGAGCCTCTACAATGAGCAGTACTTC
j_gene: TRBJ2-7; abundance: .; v_gene: TRBV12-3/TRBV12-4; d_gene: .; CDR3aa: CASSLRGSLYNEQYF; CDR3nt: TGTGCCAGCAGTTTAAGGGGGTCCCTCTACAATGAGCAGTACTTC